This T cell receptor (beta chain) was documented in a study of blood T cell repertoires in COVID-19. On the study more broadly: T cells, B-cell-depleted T cells, or PBMCs provided the cDNA or gDNA that served as material.

Produced via immunoSEQ multiplex PCR; TCRdb's table is partial and in-frame only. The sample has 85,000 to 90,000 clones, approximately 86% seen once; the top ten hold approximately 1.2%. The CDR3 is made up of 15 amino acids. Trimming left V 6 bases short and J 3 bases short, with 15 bases between. The germline CDR1 and CDR2 sequences are LNHDA and SQIVND (reference sequence). The source is a man at least 80 years old with active or convalescent COVID-19. The chain recombines TRBV19 with TRBJ1-5, with unresolved D. Input material: peripheral blood. CDR3 amino acids: CASSPRRVVNQPQHF. The CDR3 nucleotides read TGTGCCAGTAGCCCCAGGAGGGTCGTCAATCAGCCCCAGCATTTT. The full variable domain, completed using reference TRBV19 and TRBJ1-5, is DGGITQSPKYLFRKEGQNVTLSCEQNLNHDAMYWYRQDPGQGLRLIYYSQIVNDFQKGDIAEGYSVSREKKESFPLTVTSAQKNPTAFYLCASSPRRVVNQPQHFGDGTRLSIL.